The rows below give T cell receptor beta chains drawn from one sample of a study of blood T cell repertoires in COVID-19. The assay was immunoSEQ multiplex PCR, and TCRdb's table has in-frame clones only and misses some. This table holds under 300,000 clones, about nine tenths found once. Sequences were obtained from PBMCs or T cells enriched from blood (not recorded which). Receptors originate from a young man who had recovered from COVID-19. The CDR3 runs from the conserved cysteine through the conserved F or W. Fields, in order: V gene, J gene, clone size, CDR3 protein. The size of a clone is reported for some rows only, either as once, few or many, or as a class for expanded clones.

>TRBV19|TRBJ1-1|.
CASSISGDNLNTEAFF
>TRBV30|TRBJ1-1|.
CAWSEEVSGAEAFF
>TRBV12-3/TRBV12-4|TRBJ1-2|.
CASSSQGSYGYTF
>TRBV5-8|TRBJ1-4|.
CASSLSGGLANEKLFF
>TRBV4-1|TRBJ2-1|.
CASSQVLGGREDLNNEQFF
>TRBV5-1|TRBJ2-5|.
CASSLSAGTVETQYF
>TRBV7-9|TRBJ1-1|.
CASSPIEAPMNTEAFF
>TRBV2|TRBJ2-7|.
CASSDLNYEQYF
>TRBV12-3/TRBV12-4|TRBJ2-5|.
CASSQTQGETQYF
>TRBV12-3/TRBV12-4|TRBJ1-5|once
CASSSSGQPQHF
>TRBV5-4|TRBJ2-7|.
CASRFISIQGASADEQYF
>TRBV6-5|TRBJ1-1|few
CASSYGRVNTEAFF
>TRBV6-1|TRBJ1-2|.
CASSEGTGVHGYTF
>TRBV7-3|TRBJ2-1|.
CASRPAGVQTNEQFF
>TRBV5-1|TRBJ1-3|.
CASSINRAAGGNTIYF
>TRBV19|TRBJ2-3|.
CASSTGTGRTDTQYF
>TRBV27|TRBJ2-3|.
CASRGGGGGRTDTQYF
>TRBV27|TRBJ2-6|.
CASSSGQRSGANVLTF
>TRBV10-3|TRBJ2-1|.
CAISDHSGGRNEQFF
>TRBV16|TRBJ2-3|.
CASSPRGSAGAADTQYF
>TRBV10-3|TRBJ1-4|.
CAIRELPNEKLFF
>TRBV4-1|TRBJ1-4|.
CASSIGQAGNEKLFF